One and the same sample provided the 32 T cell receptor beta chains below, sequenced in a study of PD-L1 blockade in urothelial cancer. Time point here: pretreatment peripheral blood. TCRdb's table, derived via immunoSEQ multiplex PCR, lists solely in-frame clones and lacks some. This table holds about 56,000 clones, around 86% found once. The source material was PBMCs, sampled around atezolizumab (anti-PD-L1) treatment. Receptors were obtained from a man between 65 and 80 years old with urothelial cancer.

This clone occurred a few times. The rearrangement joins TRBV4-1 to TRBJ2-1, with 7 bases matching TRBD2. The V segment lost 1 base and the J segment 4 bases; nucleotides outside the gene matches: 7. The CDR3 length is 16 residues. Germline CDR1 reads MGHRA; CDR2 reads YSYEKL. The chain's CDR3 is CASSQGPGGRYNEQFF. As DNA, the CDR3 is TGCGCCAGCAGCCAAGGACCGGGAGGCCGGTACAATGAGCAGTTCTTC.

The rearrangement links TRBV28 to TRBJ1-2; D uncertain. This CDR3 region has 14 residues. Germline CDR1 is MDHEN and CDR2 is SYDVKM. Trimming stripped 3 bases from V and 7 bases from J, with 15 bases between. Here the CDR3 DNA reads TGTGCCAGCAGTTTTATCGGAGTTGAGGGTGGCTACACCTTC. Residues: CASSFIGVEGGYTF.

This clone was seen only a few times. This chain links TRBV6-4 with TRBJ1-2, with D unresolved. The CDR3 sequence is 12 residues long. CDR1 and CDR2 from the germline V gene are MRHNA and SNTAGT. Trimming removed 7 bases from V and 8 bases from J, with 14 bases in between. The CDR3 DNA is TGTGCCAGCACCCGCGGGGTTCGCGGCTACACCTTC. It specifies CASTRGVRGYTF.

This rearrangement joins TRBV5-4 to TRBJ1-1, with 8 bases lining up with TRBD1. V lost 4 bases and J lost 4; bases outside the gene matches: 9. The CDR3 has 15 amino acids. In germline, CDR1 is SGHNT, CDR2 YYREEE (reference sequence). The CDR3: CASSTQGAAGTEAFF. The CDR3 nucleotides read TGTGCCAGCAGCACCCAGGGGGCGGCAGGCACTGAAGCTTTCTTT.

The genes are TRBV28 and TRBJ1-4; D perhaps matches TRBD1 (5 bases). Trimming removed 7 bases at V and 6 bases at J, with 15 bases between. CDR1 and CDR2 (germline): MDHEN, SYDVKM. The CDR3 has 14 residues. The chain's CDR3 is CASISGEGDEKLFF. The CDR3 coding sequence is TGTGCCAGCATATCGGGGGAAGGGGATGAAAAACTGTTTTTT.

The V gene is TRBV2, the J gene TRBJ2-1; 8 nucleotides match TRBD1. Germline values: CDR1 SNHLY, CDR2 FYNNEI. After removal of 5 bases from V and 6 bases from J, the junction contained 6 bases not matched to a gene. There are 14 residues in the CDR3. The CDR3 nucleotides are TGTGCCAGCAGTTTGGGACAGGCGGGCAATGAGCAGTTCTTC. It specifies CASSLGQAGNEQFF.

The V and J genes are TRBV30 and TRBJ2-5; D might be TRBD1 (6 bases). Trimming stripped 4 bases from V and 11 bases from J, with 20 bases between. Germline V lookup: CDR1 GTSNPN, CDR2 SVGIG (reference sequence). The CDR3 covers 13 residues. The CDR3 sequence is CAWKPRPVGAQYF. In nucleotides, the CDR3 is TGTGCCTGGAAGCCCCGCCCGGTGGGGGCTCAGTACTTC.

V gene TRBV6-6 combines with J gene TRBJ1-2, with 9 bases that match TRBD1. This CDR3 comprises 15 residues. The junction had 8 bases not matched to a gene; V was cut back by 5 bases and J by 4 bases. CDR1 and CDR2 (germline): MNHNY, SVGAGI (reference sequence). In DNA, the CDR3 is TGTGCCAGCAGTCAAATGGGACAGGGAGGCTATGGCTACACCTTC. Its translation: CASSQMGQGGYGYTF.

V usage is TRBV28 and J usage is TRBJ2-1, with TRBD2 matching over 12 bases. Germline V gene lookup returns CDR1 MDHEN and CDR2 SYDVKM. V gave up 3 bases and J gave up 7 bases; unmatched junction bases: 10. The CDR3 is made up of 17 amino acids. CDR3 in amino acids: CASSFRGSSGRGNEQFF. The CDR3 nucleotides are TGTGCCAGCAGTTTTCGCGGGTCTAGCGGGAGGGGGAATGAGCAGTTCTTC.

The chain combines TRBV5-1 with TRBJ2-7, with 8 positions matching TRBD1. V dropped 1 base and J dropped 4; count of bases not matched to a gene: 1. The CDR3 covers 13 residues. Germline CDR1 is SGHRS and CDR2 is YFSETQ. Written as DNA, the CDR3 is TGCGCCAGCAGCTTGAACAGGGGGTACGAGCAGTACTTC. Its protein product is CASSLNRGYEQYF.

This chain connects TRBV6-1 to TRBJ1-2; D not resolved. This CDR3 is 14 amino acids long. Germline V gene sequence: CDR1 MNHNS, CDR2 SASEGT. The V gene lost 3 bases and the J gene lost 1 base, with 9 bases spanning the gap. The chain's CDR3 is CASSETMLNYGYTF. The CDR3 region has the DNA TGTGCCAGCAGTGAGACTATGCTTAACTATGGCTACACCTTC.

The V and J genes are TRBV15 and TRBJ2-2; weak D call: TRBD1 (6 bases). The V gene lost 6 bases and the J gene lost 6 bases, with 17 bases spanning the gap. The CDR3 is made up of 15 amino acids. Germline loops: CDR1 LNHNV, CDR2 YYDKDF (reference sequence). The CDR3 loop is CATRPGTQDSGELFF. DNA of the CDR3: TGTGCCACCAGACCCGGGACACAGGATTCCGGGGAGCTGTTTTTT.

The chain couples TRBV5-4 to TRBJ1-1, with 10 positions matching TRBD1. The CDR3 runs 16 residues. V was pared by 4 bases and J by 0 bases, with 6 bases of the junction left unmatched. Germline V gene sequence: CDR1 SGHNT, CDR2 YYREEE (reference sequence). The CDR3 sequence is CASSALDRGMNTEAFF. The DNA of the CDR3 is TGTGCCAGCAGCGCGCTGGACAGGGGGATGAACACTGAAGCTTTCTTT.

This clone came up a few times. V and J are TRBV28 and TRBJ2-3, with 9 bases fitting TRBD2. The CDR3 consists of 16 residues. CDR1 is MDHEN, CDR2 SYDVKM, per germline. V lost 2 bases, J lost 0 bases, and 3 bases stayed unmatched. The CDR3: CASSLTLAGSTDTQYF. As DNA, the CDR3 is TGTGCCAGCAGTTTAACCCTAGCGGGGAGCACAGATACGCAGTATTTT.

The chain has TRBV2 and TRBJ2-1; 7 positions agree with TRBD2. The germline V gene encodes CDR1 SNHLY and CDR2 FYNNEI. The CDR3 has 14 residues. After removal of 7 bases from V and 8 bases from J, the junction contained 11 bases not matched to a gene. The chain's CDR3 is CASTPGGSRDEQFF. CDR3 sequence (DNA): TGTGCCAGCACCCCCGGCGGGAGTAGGGATGAGCAGTTCTTC. Using reference TRBV2 and TRBJ2-1 for the parts outside the CDR3, the full variable domain is EPEVTQTPSHQVTQMGQEVILRCVPISNHLYFYWYRQILGQKVEFLVSFYNNEISEKSEIFDDQFSVERPDGSNFTLKIRSTKLEDSAMYFCASTPGGSRDEQFFGPGTRLTVL.

This chain uses TRBV7-9 with TRBJ2-5; a possible D gene is TRBD1 (5 bases). CDR3 length: 15 amino acids. The germline V gene has CDR1 SEHNR and CDR2 FQNEAQ (reference sequence). V dropped 1 base and J dropped 5 bases, with 14 bases sitting between them. CDR3 nucleotides: TGTGCCAGCAGCTTAGGAAAGGGGCTGGTGGAGACCCAGTACTTC. This codes for CASSLGKGLVETQYF.

The rearrangement links TRBV2 to TRBJ1-1; TRBD1 might be the D (5 bases). Germline lookup yields CDR1 SNHLY and CDR2 FYNNEI. Trimming cost V 7 bases and J 1 base, with 13 bases left between them. CDR3 length: 14 amino acids. In DNA form, the CDR3 reads TGTGCCAGCACTGGGGGACTGACGAACACTGAAGCTTTCTTT. The encoded protein is CASTGGLTNTEAFF.

The rearrangement links TRBV5-1 to TRBJ2-6; D not certain. The CDR3 runs to 15 residues. V lost 1 base and J 2 bases, leaving 7 bases between the germline ends. Germline values: CDR1 SGHRS, CDR2 YFSETQ. CDR3 nucleotides: TGCGCCAGCAGCTTGATTGAGACTGGGGCCAACGTCCTGACTTTC. It yields the protein CASSLIETGANVLTF. Full variable domain (missing parts from reference TRBV5-1 and TRBJ2-6): KAGVTQTPRYLIKTRGQQVTLSCSPISGHRSVSWYQQTPGQGLQFLFEYFSETQRNKGNFPGRFSGRQFSNSRSEMNVSTLELGDSALYLCASSLIETGANVLTFGAGSRLTVL.

The chain couples TRBV30 to TRBJ1-3; D gene uncertain. This CDR3 comprises 13 residues. Germline assignment: CDR1 GTSNPN and CDR2 SVGIG (reference sequence). The germline V and J ends were trimmed by 6 bases and 0 bases, with 9 bases remaining between them. The CDR3, as DNA: TGTGCCTGTTCAGTCCCCTCTGGAAACACCATATATTTT. Translated, it gives CACSVPSGNTIYF.

This chain joins TRBV7-3 and TRBJ2-3; D may be TRBD1 (5 bases). The CDR3 has 12 amino acids. CDR1 SGHTA and CDR2 FQGTGA come from the germline V gene. Deletions cut 5 bases from V and 8 bases from J, with 11 bases between. In DNA, the CDR3 is TGTGCCAGCAGCCAAACAGGTGGTACGCAGTATTTT. Its protein product is CASSQTGGTQYF.

This clone was observed a handful of times. The genes are TRBV6-5 and TRBJ1-3; weak D call: TRBD1 (5 bases). Germline V gene data show CDR1 as MNHEY and CDR2 as SVGAGI. This CDR3 has 15 amino acids. Trimming took 6 bases from V and 2 from J, leaving 14 bases between them. The CDR3 coding sequence is TGTGCCAGCAGCCCCGAGTGGGGCGCTGGAAACACCATATATTTT. Its protein is CASSPEWGAGNTIYF.

This clone occurred a few times. This chain joins TRBV21-1 and TRBJ2-7; TRBD1 reflects the table's D call only, with no check against the DNA. TRBV21-1 has pseudogene status. The CDR3 is made up of 18 amino acids. The CDR3 here is CASSKIERTGGLSYEQYF. CDR3 bases: TGTGCCAGCAGCAAAATTGAAAGGACAGGGGGCCTGAGCTACGAGCAGTACTTC.

V usage is TRBV6-5 and J usage is TRBJ2-7, with no clear D. CDR1 MNHEY and CDR2 SVGAGI come from the germline V gene. The ends were cut back, 6 bases at V and 2 bases at J, with 17 bases in the middle. The CDR3 extends over 15 amino acids. The CDR3 DNA reads as TGTGCCAGCAGGCCTTCCTCGGCGGAAACCTACGAGCAGTACTTC. Its protein product is CASRPSSAETYEQYF.

In DNA form, the CDR3 reads TGTGCCATCAGGGCTAGCGGGGGAATCCAAGAGACCCAGTACTTC. Its protein is CAIRASGGIQETQYF. V and J are TRBV10-3 and TRBJ2-5; 10 nucleotides line up with TRBD2. The CDR3 extends over 15 amino acids. The ends lost 6 bases at V and 1 base at J; junction bases unmatched: 5. Germline CDR1 ENHRY, CDR2 SYGVKD.

The rearrangement joins TRBV5-8 to TRBJ1-5; D gene uncertain. The CDR3 contains 15 residues. CDR1 and CDR2 from the germline V gene are SGHTS and YDEGEE. V was pared by 0 bases and J by 4 bases, with 11 bases between. The CDR3 region is CASSLAATPNQPQHF. The CDR3 DNA reads TGTGCCAGCAGCTTGGCCGCGACACCGAATCAGCCCCAGCATTTT. The complete variable domain, with remaining parts taken from reference TRBV5-8 and TRBJ1-5, reads EAGVTQSPTHLIKTRGQQATLRCSPISGHTSVYWYQQALGLGLQFLLWYDEGEERNRGNFPPRFSGRQFPNYSSELNVNALELEDSALYLCASSLAATPNQPQHFGDGTRLSIL.

This chain links TRBV9 with TRBJ1-4; TRBD1 matches at 7 bases. Trimming removed 4 bases from V and 5 bases from J; junction bases left unmatched: 8. Germline V lookup: CDR1 SGDLS, CDR2 YYNGEE. The CDR3 sequence is 15 residues long. For the CDR3, the DNA is TGTGCCAGCAGCCCCTCGGGACAGCCCAATGAAAAACTGTTTTTT. Protein product: CASSPSGQPNEKLFF.

The V and J genes are TRBV28 and TRBJ2-7, with a tentative D call TRBD2 (7 bases). Trimming left V 3 bases short and J 11 bases short, with 11 bases between. The CDR3 is made up of 11 amino acids. Germline V CDR1 and CDR2: MDHEN, SYDVKM. The CDR3 region is CASSFRGGEYF. The DNA of the CDR3 is TGTGCCAGCAGTTTTAGGGGGGGGGAGTACTTC.

The chain employs TRBV5-6 and TRBJ2-2; D ambiguous. Deletions cut 1 base from V and 1 base from J, with 11 bases between. Per germline, CDR1 SGHDT and CDR2 YYEEEE. This CDR3 has 16 amino acids. CDR3 bases: TGTGCCAGCAGCTTGCCCAGCAGGATGAACACCGGGGAGCTGTTTTTT. Its protein product is CASSLPSRMNTGELFF.

The chain carries TRBV6-5 and TRBJ2-2, with D possibly matching TRBD1 (6 bases). Trimming cost V 4 bases and J 1 base, with 10 bases left between them. Germline lookup yields CDR1 MNHEY and CDR2 SVGAGI. The length of the CDR3 is 15 residues. The CDR3 DNA reads TGTGCCAGCAGTTTTAACAGGGAGAACACCGGGGAGCTGTTTTTT. Translation gives CASSFNRENTGELFF.

This rearrangement joins TRBV6-5 to TRBJ1-3, with D maybe TRBD1 (5 bases). Germline CDR1 is MNHEY and CDR2 is SVGAGI. CDR3 size: 15 residues. The germline V and J ends were trimmed by 0 bases and 3 bases, with 9 bases remaining between them. The CDR3: CASSYSQGGGNTIYF. As DNA, the CDR3 is TGTGCCAGCAGTTACTCCCAGGGAGGTGGAAACACCATATATTTT.

This chain links TRBV5-4 with TRBJ1-1; TRBD1 agrees at 7 bases. The V gene end was trimmed by 2 bases and the J gene end by 5 bases; junction bases not matched to a gene: 12. The germline CDR1 and CDR2 sequences are SGHNT and YYREEE (reference sequence). This CDR3 has 16 residues. The CDR3 reads CASSFPGGGGRTEAFF. The CDR3 coding sequence is TGTGCCAGCAGCTTCCCCGGAGGGGGCGGGCGGACTGAAGCTTTCTTT.

The chain combines TRBV10-3 with TRBJ2-7, with D tentatively TRBD2 (6 bases). The germline gives CDR1 ENHRY, CDR2 SYGVKD. Trimming stripped 2 bases from V and 0 bases from J, with 11 bases between. The CDR3 consists of 15 residues. The CDR3 reads CAISEPAGSSYEQYF. The CDR3 DNA is TGTGCCATCAGTGAGCCGGCCGGGAGCTCCTACGAGCAGTACTTC.